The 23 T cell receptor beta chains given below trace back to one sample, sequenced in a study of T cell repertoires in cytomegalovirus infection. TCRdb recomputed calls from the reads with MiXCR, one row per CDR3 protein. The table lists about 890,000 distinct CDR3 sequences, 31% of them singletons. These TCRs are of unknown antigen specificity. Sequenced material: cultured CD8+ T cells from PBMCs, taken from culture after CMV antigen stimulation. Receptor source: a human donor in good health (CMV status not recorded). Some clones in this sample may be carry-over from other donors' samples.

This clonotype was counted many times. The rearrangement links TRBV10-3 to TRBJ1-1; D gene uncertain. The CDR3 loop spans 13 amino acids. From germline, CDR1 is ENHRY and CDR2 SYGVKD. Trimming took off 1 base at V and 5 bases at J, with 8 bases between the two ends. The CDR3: CAISELERTEAFF. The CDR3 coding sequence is TGTGCCATCAGTGAGTTAGAAAGAACTGAAGCTTTCTTT.

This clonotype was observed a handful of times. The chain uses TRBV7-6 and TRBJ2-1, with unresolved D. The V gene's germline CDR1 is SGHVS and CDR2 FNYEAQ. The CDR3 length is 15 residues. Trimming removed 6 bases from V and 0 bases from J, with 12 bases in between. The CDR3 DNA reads TGTGCCAGCAGGATAGACGATAGCTCCTACAATGAGCAGTTCTTC. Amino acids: CASRIDDSSYNEQFF.

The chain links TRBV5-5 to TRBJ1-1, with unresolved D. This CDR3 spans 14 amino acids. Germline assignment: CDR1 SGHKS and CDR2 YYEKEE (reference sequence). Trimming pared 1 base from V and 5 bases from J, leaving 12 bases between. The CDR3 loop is CASSLYPSPTEAFF. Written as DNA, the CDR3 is TGTGCCAGCAGCTTGTACCCCTCCCCAACTGAAGCTTTCTTT.

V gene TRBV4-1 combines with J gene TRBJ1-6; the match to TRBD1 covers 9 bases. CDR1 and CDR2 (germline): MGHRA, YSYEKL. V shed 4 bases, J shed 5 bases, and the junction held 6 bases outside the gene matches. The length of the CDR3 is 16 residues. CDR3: CASSPEGDRDNSPLHF. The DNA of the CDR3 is TGCGCCAGCAGCCCAGAGGGGGACAGGGATAATTCACCCCTCCACTTT.

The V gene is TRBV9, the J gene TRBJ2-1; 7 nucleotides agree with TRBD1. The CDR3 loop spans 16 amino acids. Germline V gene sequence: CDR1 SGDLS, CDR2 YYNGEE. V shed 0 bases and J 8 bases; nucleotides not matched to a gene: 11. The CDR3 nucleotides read TGTGCCAGCAGCGTAGCGATAGGGGGCATGGAAGATGAGCAGTTCTTC. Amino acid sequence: CASSVAIGGMEDEQFF.

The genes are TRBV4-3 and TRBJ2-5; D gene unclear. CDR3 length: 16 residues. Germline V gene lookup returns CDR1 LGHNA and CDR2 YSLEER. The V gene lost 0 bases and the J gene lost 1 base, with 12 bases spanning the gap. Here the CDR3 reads CASSQDLGYSQETQYF. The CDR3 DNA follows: TGCGCCAGCAGCCAAGATTTGGGGTATTCCCAAGAGACCCAGTACTTC.

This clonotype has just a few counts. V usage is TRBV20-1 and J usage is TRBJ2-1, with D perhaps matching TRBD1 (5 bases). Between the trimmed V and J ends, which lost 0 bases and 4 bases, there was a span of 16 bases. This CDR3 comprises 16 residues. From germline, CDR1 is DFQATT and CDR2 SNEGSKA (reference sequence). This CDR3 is CSARDLLGPAYNEQFF. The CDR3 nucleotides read TGCAGTGCTAGAGATCTCTTGGGGCCTGCGTACAATGAGCAGTTCTTC.

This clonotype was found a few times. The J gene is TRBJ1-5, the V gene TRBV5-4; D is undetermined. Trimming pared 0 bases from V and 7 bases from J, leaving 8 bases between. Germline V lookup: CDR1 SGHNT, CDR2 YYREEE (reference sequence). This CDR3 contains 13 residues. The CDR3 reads CASSLEVVQPQHF. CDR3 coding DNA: TGTGCCAGCAGCTTGGAGGTCGTACAGCCCCAGCATTTT.

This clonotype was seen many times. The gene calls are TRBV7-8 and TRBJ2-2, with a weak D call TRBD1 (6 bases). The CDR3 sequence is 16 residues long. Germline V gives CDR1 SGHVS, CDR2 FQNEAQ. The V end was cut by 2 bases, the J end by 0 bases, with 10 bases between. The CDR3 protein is CASSLTTGPNTGELFF. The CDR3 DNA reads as TGTGCCAGCAGCTTAACGACAGGCCCGAACACCGGGGAGCTGTTTTTT.

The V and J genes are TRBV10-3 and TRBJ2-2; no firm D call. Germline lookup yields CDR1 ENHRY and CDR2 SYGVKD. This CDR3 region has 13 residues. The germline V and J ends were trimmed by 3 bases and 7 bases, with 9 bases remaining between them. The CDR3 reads CAISEGAGGELFF. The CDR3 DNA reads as TGTGCCATCAGTGAAGGAGCAGGCGGGGAGCTGTTTTTT.

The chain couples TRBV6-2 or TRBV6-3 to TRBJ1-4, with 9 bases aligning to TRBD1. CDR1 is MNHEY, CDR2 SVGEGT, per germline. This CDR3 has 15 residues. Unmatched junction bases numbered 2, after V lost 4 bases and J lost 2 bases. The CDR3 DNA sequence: TGTGCCAGCAGTTTTGACAGGGGGACTAATGAAAAACTGTTTTTT. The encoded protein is CASSFDRGTNEKLFF.

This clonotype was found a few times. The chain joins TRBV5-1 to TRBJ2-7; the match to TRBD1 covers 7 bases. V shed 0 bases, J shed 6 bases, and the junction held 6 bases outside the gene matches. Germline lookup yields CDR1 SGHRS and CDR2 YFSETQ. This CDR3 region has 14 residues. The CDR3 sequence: CASSLATGAAEQYV. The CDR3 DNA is TGCGCCAGCAGCTTGGCAACAGGGGCTGCCGAGCAGTACGTC.

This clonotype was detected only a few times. Here the CDR3 reads CASSFGTGFTGELFF. DNA of the CDR3: TGTGCCAGCAGTTTTGGGACAGGGTTCACCGGGGAGCTGTTTTTT. V usage is TRBV12-3 or TRBV12-4 and J usage is TRBJ2-2; 9 bases agree with TRBD1. The CDR3 length is 15 residues. The J segment lost 4 bases and the V segment lost 3 bases, leaving 3 bases of the junction unmatched.

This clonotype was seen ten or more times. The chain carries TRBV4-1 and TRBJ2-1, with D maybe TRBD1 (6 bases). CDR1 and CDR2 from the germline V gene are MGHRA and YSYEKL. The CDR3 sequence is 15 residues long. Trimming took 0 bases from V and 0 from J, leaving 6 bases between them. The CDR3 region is CASSQETGSYNEQFF. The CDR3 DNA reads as TGCGCCAGCAGCCAAGAGACAGGCTCCTACAATGAGCAGTTCTTC.

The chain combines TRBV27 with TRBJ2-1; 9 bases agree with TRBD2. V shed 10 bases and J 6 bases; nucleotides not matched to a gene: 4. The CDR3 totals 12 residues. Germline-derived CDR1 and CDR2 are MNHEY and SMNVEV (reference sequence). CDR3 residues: CAIKRGVNEQFF. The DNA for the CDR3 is TGTGCCATCAAGCGGGGGGTCAATGAGCAGTTCTTC.

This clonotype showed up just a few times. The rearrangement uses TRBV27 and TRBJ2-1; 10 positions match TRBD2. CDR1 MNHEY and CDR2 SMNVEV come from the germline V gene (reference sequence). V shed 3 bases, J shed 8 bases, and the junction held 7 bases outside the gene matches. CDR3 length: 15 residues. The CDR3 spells CASSFGTSASHEQFF. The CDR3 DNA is TGTGCCAGCAGTTTCGGGACTAGCGCGTCGCATGAGCAGTTCTTC.

The CDR3, as DNA: TGTGACTGGGGGAACTATAATTCACCCCTCCACTTT. Its protein product is CDWGNYNSPLHF. The chain joins TRBV7-2 to TRBJ1-6, with a tentative D call TRBD1 (5 bases). The CDR3 contains 12 residues. Per germline, CDR1 SGHTA and CDR2 FQGNSA.

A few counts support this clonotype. The CDR3 is CASRVKYRGSYEQYF. As DNA, the CDR3 is TGTGCCAGCAGAGTTAAGTACAGGGGGTCCTACGAGCAGTACTTC. The chain combines TRBV6-5 with TRBJ2-7; 8 positions match TRBD1. The CDR3 covers 15 residues. Germline V CDR1 and CDR2: MNHEY, SVGAGI. V lost 6 bases, J lost 1 base, and 8 bases stayed unmatched.

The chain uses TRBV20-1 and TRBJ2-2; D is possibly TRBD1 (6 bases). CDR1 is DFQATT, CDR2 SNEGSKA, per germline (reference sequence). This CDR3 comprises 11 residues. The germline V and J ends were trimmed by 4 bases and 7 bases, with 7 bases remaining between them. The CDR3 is CSATGDGELFF. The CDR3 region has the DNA TGCAGTGCTACAGGGGACGGGGAGCTGTTTTTT.

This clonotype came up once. The CDR3 coding sequence is TGCAGTGCTAGGGGATGGAGGGGCGGGGGCCTCTCTCCTCGTCAAGAGACCCAGTACTTC. This translates into CSARGWRGGGLSPRQETQYF. The V call is TRBV20-1, the J call TRBJ2-5; possibly TRBD2 for D (7 bases). CDR3 length: 20 amino acids. V was shortened by 3 bases and J by 2 bases, with 31 bases between the two germline ends. Germline values: CDR1 DFQATT, CDR2 SNEGSKA (reference sequence).

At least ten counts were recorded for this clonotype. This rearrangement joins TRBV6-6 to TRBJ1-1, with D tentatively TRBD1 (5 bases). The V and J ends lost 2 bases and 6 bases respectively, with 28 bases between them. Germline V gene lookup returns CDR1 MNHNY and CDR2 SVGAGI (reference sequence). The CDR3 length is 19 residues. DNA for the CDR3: TGTGCCAGCAGTTACGTCGGGCGGTTAGAGCGTTGGGGGTACGCTGAAGCTTTCTTT. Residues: CASSYVGRLERWGYAEAFF.

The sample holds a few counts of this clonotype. CDR3 coding DNA: TGTGCCAGCAGTTACCGGACTAGCGGGGGGCGCGCCTACAATGAGCAGTTCTTC. Protein: CASSYRTSGGRAYNEQFF. The chain joins TRBV6-2 or TRBV6-3 to TRBJ2-1, with 14 bases that match TRBD2. Germline values: CDR1 MNHEY, CDR2 SVGEGT. The CDR3 length is 18 residues. The J segment lost 2 bases and the V segment lost 2 bases, leaving 5 bases of the junction unmatched.

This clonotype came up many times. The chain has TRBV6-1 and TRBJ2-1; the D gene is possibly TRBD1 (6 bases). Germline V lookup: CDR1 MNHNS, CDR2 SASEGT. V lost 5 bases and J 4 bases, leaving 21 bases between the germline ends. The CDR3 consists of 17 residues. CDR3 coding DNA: TGTGCCAGCAGTAGAGCCCTACGGGACACTACTTACAATGAGCAGTTCTTC. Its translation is CASSRALRDTTYNEQFF.